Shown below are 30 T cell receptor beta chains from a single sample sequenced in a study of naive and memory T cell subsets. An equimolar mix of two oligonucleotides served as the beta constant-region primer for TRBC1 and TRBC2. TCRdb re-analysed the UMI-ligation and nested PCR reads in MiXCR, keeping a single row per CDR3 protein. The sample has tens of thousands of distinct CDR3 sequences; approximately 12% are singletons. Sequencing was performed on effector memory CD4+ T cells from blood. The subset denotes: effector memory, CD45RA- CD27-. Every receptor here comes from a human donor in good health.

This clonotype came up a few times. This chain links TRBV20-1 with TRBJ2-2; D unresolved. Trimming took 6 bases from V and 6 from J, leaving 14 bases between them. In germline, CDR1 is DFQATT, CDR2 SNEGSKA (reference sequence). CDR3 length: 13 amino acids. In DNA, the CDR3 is TGCAGTGCCCCCAAGTGGGCAGCCGGGGAGCTGTTTTTT. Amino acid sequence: CSAPKWAAGELFF.

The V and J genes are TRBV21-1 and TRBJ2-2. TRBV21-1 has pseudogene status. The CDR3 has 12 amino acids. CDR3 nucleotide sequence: TGTGCCAGCAGCAAAGCGCTCGGGGAGCTGTTTTTT. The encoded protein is CASSKALGELFF.

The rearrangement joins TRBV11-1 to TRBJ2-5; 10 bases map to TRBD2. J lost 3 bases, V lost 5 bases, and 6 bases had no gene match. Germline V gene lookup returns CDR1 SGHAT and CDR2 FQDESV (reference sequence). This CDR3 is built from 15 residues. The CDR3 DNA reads TGTGCCAGCAGCGTTAGACTAGCGGGTAAAGAGACCCAGTACTTC. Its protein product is CASSVRLAGKETQYF. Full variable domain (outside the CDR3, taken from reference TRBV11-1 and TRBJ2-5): EAEVAQSPRYKITEKSQAVAFWCDPISGHATLYWYRQILGQGPELLVQFQDESVVDDSQLPKDRFSAERLKGVDSTLKIQPAELGDSAMYLCASSVRLAGKETQYFGPGTRLLVL.

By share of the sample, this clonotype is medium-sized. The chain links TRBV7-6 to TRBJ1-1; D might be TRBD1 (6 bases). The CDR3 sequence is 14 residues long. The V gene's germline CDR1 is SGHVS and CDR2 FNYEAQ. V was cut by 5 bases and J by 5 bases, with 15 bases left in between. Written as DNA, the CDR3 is TGTGCCAGCAGCAGGGGACAATATGGGACTGAAGCTTTCTTT. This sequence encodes CASSRGQYGTEAFF. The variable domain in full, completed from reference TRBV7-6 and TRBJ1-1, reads GAGVSQSPRYKVTKRGQDVALRCDPISGHVSLYWYRQALGQGPEFLTYFNYEAQQDKSGLPNDRFSAERPEGSISTLTIQRTEQRDSAMYRCASSRGQYGTEAFFGQGTRLTVV.

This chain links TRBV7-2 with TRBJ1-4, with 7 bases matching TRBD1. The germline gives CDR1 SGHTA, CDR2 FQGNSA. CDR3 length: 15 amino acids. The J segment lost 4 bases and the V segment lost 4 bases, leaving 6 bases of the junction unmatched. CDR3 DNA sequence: TGTGCCAGCAGCTATACCGGGACAGTTAATGAAAAACTGTTTTTT. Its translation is CASSYTGTVNEKLFF.

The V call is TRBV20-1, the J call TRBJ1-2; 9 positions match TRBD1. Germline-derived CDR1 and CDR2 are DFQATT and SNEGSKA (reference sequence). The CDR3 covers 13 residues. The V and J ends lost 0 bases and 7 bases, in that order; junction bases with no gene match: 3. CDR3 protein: CSARDNRGLGYTF. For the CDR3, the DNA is TGCAGTGCTAGAGATAACAGGGGGCTTGGCTACACCTTC.

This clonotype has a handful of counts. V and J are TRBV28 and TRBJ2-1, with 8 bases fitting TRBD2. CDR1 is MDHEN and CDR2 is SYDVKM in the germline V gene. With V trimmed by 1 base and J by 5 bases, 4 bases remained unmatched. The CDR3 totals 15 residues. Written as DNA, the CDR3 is TGTGCCAGCAGTTTATACGGGAGGGAGAACAATGAGCAGTTCTTC. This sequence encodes CASSLYGRENNEQFF.

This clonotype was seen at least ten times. CDR3 in amino acids: CSVDGSGRIGYTF. The CDR3 DNA sequence: TGCAGCGTTGACGGGTCGGGAAGAATCGGCTACACCTTC. The chain recombines TRBV29-1 with TRBJ1-2; D uncertain. V was pared by 3 bases and J by 8 bases, with 16 bases between. The CDR3 extends over 13 amino acids. Germline CDR1 and CDR2: SQVTM and ANQGSEA.

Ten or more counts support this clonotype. CDR3 loop: CASSLGGTGTGYTF. DNA for the CDR3: TGCGCCAGCAGCTTGGGGGGGACAGGGACGGGCTACACCTTC. The chain employs TRBV5-1 and TRBJ1-2; 9 bases match TRBD1. The CDR3 has 14 amino acids. Germline CDR1 reads SGHRS; CDR2 reads YFSETQ. Trimming at V came to 0 bases and at J to 8 bases, leaving 5 bases not matched to a gene.

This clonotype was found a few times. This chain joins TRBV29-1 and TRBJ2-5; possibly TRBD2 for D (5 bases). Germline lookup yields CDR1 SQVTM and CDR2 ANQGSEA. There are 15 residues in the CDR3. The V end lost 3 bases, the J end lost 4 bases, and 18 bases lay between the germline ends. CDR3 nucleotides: TGCAGCGTTGAGTCGGGGTTATTAGTTCGAGAGACCCAGTACTTC. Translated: CSVESGLLVRETQYF.

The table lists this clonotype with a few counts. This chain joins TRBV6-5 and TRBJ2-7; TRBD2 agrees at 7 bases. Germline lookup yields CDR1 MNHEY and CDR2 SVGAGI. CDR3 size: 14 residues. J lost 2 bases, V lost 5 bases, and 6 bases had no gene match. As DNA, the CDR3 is TGTGCCAGCAGTCCTCAAGCGGGACCCTACGAGCAGTACTTC. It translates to CASSPQAGPYEQYF.

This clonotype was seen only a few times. CDR3 DNA sequence: TGCGCCAGCAGCCAAGATGGGGGGGTGAACACCGGGGAGCTGTTTTTT. Protein product: CASSQDGGVNTGELFF. The J gene is TRBJ2-2, the V gene TRBV4-3, with 7 nucleotides matching TRBD2. V shed 0 bases, J shed 1 base, and the junction held 2 bases outside the gene matches. The germline gives CDR1 LGHNA, CDR2 YSLEER. The CDR3 runs to 16 residues.

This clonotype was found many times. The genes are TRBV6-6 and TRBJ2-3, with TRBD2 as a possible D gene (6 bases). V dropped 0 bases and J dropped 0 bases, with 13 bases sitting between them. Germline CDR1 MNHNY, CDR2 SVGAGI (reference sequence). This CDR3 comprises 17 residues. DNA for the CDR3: TGTGCCAGCAGTTACTCGATATCCGGGGGAAGCACAGATACGCAGTATTTT. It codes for CASSYSISGGSTDTQYF.

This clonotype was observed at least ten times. CDR3 DNA: TGTGCCATCACCGGTAGTGGCGGCGAGCAGTACTTC. Amino acids: CAITGSGGEQYF. This sequence joins TRBV10-3 and TRBJ2-7; the D is unclear. The germline CDR1 and CDR2 sequences are ENHRY and SYGVKD. V was pared by 7 bases and J by 6 bases, with 13 bases between. This CDR3 contains 12 residues.

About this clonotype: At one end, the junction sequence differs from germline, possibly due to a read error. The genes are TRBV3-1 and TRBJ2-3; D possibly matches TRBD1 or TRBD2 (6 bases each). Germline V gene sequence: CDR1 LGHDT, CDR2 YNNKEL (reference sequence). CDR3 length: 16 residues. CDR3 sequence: CDSSLRGTFSTDTQYF. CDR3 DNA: TGTGACAGCAGCCTCCGGGGGACATTCAGCACAGATACGCAGTATTTT.

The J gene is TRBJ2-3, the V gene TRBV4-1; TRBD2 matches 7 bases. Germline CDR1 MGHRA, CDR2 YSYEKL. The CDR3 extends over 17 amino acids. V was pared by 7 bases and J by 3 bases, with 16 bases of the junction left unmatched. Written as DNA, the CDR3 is TGCGCCAGCACTAGGGTGAGGGCGGGAGTTTCGACAGATACGCAGTATTTT. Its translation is CASTRVRAGVSTDTQYF.

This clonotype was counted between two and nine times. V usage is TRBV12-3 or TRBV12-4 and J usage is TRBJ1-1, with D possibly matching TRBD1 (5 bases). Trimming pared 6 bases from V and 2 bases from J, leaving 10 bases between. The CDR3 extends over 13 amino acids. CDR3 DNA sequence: TGTGCCAGCAGCTTAACAGGAAACACTGAAGCTTTCTTT. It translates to CASSLTGNTEAFF.

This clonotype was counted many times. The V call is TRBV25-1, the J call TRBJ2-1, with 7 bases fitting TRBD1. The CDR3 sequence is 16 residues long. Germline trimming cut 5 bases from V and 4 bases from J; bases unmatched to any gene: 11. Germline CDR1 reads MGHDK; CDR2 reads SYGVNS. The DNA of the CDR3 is TGTGCCAGCAGTCCTCTGAGGGACAGTGGTTACAATGAGCAGTTCTTC. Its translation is CASSPLRDSGYNEQFF.

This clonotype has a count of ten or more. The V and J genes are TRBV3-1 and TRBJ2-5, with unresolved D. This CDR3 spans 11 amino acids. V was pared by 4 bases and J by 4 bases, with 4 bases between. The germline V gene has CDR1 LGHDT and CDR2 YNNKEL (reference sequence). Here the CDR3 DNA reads TGTGCCAGCAGCCTCAGAGAGACCCAGTACTTC. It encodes CASSLRETQYF.

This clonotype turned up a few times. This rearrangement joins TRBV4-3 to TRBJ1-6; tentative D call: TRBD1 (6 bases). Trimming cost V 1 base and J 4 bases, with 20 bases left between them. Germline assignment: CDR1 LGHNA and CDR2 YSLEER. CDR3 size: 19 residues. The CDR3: CASSQAIWGHSNYNSPLHF. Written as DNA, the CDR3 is TGCGCCAGCAGCCAAGCTATCTGGGGACATAGCAATTATAATTCACCCCTCCACTTT.

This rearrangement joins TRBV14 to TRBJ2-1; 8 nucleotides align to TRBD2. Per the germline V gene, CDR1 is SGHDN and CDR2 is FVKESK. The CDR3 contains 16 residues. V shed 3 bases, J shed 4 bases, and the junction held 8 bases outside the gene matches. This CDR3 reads CASSHTLREVYNEQFF. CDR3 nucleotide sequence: TGTGCCAGCAGCCATACCTTGCGGGAGGTATACAATGAGCAGTTCTTC.

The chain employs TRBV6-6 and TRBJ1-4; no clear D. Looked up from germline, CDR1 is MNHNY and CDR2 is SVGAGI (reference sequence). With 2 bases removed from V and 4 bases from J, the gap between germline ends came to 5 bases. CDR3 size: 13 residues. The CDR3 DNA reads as TGTGCCAGCAGTTACCAAGATAATGAAAAACTGTTTTTT. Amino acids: CASSYQDNEKLFF.

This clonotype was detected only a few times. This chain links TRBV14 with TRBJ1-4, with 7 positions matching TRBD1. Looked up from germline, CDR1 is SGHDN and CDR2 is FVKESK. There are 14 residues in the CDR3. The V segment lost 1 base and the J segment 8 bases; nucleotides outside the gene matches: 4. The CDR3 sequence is CASSQVRGDEKLFF. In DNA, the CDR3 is TGTGCCAGCAGCCAAGTCAGGGGGGACGAAAAACTGTTTTTT. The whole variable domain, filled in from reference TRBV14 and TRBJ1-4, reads EAGVTQFPSHSVIEKGQTVTLRCDPISGHDNLYWYRRVMGKEIKFLLHFVKESKQDESGMPNNRFLAERTGGTYSTLKVQPAELEDSGVYFCASSQVRGDEKLFFGSGTQLSVL.

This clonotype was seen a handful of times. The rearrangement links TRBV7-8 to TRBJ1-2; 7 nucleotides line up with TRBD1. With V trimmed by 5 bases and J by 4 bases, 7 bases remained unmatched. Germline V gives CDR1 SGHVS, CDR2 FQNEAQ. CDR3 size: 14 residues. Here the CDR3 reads CASSPDRRAYGYTF. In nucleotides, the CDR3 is TGTGCCAGCAGCCCGGACAGGAGGGCCTATGGCTACACCTTC.

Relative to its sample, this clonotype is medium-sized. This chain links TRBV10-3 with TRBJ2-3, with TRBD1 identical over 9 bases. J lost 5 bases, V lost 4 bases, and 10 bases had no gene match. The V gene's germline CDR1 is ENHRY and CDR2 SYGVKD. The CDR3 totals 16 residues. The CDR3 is CAISGDTGGLVDTQYF. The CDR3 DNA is TGTGCCATCAGTGGAGACACAGGGGGCTTAGTAGATACGCAGTATTTT.

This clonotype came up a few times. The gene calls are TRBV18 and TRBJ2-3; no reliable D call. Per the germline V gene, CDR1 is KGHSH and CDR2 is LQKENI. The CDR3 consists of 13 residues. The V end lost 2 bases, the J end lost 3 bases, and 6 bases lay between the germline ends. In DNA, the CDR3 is TGTGCCAGCTCACCAGAGAGTACAGATACGCAGTATTTT. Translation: CASSPESTDTQYF.

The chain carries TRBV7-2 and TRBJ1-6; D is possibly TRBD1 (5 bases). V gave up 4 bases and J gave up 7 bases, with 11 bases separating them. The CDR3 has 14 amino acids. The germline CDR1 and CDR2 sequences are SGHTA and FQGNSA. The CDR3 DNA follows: TGTGCCAGCAGCTCAGGGTCAAACAATTCACCCCTCCACTTT. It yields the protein CASSSGSNNSPLHF.

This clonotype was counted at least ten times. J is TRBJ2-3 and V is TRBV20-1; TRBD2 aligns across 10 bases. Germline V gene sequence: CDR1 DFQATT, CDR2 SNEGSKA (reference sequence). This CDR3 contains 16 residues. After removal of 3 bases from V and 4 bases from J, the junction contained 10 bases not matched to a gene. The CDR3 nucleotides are TGCAGTGCTAGTGTCCCCAGCGGGAGGGCCGCAGATACGCAGTATTTT. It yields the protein CSASVPSGRAADTQYF.

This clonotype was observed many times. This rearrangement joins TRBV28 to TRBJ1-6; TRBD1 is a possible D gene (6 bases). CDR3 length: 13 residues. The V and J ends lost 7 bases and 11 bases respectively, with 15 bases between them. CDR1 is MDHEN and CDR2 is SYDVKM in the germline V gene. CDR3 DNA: TGTGCCAGCACAACAGGGATCTCTGCACCCCTCCACTTT. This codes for CASTTGISAPLHF.

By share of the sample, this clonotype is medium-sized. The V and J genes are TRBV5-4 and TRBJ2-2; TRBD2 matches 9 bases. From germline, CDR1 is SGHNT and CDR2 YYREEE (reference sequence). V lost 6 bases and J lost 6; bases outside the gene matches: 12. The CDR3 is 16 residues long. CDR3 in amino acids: CASTLERGAIPGELFF. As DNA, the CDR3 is TGTGCCAGCACCCTGGAGCGGGGGGCCATCCCCGGGGAGCTGTTTTTT.